This T cell receptor beta chain was profiled in a study of cytomegalovirus exposure and HLA in healthy donors. The CDR3 loop spans 15 amino acids. Trimming shortened V by 6 bases and J by 0 bases, and 15 bases separated the two germline ends. The V gene's germline CDR1 is SGHVS and CDR2 FQNEAQ. PCR used 60 Vbeta primers and 13 Jbeta primers. The table came from immunoSEQ multiplex PCR; TCRdb's copy has only in-frame clones and leaves some out. The sample has 97,000 or so clones, approximately 80% seen once. J is TRBJ2-7 and V is TRBV7-8; the D gene is possibly TRBD2 (5 bases). Input material: PBMCs. This receptor was identified in a male donor in good health and CMV-seropositive. CDR3 nucleotide sequence: TGTGCCAGCAGTCGGGGAAGTCGTGGCTCCTACGAGCAGTACTTC. Translated, it gives CASSRGSRGSYEQYF.